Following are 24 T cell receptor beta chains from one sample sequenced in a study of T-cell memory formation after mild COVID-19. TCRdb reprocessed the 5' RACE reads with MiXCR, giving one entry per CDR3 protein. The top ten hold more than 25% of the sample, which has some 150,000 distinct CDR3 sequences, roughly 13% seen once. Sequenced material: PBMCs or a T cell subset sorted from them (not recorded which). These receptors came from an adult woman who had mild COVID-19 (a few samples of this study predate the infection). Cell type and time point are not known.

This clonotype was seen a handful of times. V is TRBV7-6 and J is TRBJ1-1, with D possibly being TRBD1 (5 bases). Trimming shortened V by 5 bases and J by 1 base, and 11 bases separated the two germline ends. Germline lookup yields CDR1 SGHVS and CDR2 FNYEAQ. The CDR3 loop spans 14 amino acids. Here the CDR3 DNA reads TGTGCCAGCAGCGCGGGGGATTCGAACACTGAAGCTTTCTTT. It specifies CASSAGDSNTEAFF.

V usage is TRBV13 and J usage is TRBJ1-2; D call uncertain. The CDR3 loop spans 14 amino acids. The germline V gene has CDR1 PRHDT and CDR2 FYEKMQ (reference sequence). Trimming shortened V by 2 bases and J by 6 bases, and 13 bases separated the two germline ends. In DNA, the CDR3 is TGTGCCAGCAGCTTAACCCTCAAGGGCCATGGCTACACCTTC. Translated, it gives CASSLTLKGHGYTF.

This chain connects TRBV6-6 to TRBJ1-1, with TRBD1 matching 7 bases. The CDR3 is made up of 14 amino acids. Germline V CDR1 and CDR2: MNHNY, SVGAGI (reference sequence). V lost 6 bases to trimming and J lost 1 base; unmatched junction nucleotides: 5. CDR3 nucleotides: TGTGCCAGCAGCGACAGGGCCTCGAACACTGAAGCTTTCTTT. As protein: CASSDRASNTEAFF.

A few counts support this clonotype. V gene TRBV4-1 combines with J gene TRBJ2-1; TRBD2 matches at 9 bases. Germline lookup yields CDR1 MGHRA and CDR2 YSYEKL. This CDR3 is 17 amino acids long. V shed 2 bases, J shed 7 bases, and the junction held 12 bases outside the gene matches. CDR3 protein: CASSQPVSGGRLNEQFF. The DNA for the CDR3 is TGCGCCAGCAGCCAACCCGTCAGCGGGGGGAGGTTGAATGAGCAGTTCTTC.

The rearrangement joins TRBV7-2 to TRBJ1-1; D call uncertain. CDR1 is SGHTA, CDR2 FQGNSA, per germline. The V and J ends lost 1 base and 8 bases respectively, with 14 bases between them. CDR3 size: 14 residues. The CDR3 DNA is TGTGCCAGCAGCTTAGACTATATCCGCCCGGAAGCTTTCTTT. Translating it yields CASSLDYIRPEAFF.

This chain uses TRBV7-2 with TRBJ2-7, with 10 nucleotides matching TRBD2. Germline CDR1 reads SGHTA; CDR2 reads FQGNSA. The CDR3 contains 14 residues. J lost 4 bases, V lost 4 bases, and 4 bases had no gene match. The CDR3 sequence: CASSSSGLAYEQYF. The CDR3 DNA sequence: TGTGCCAGCAGCTCCTCGGGACTAGCGTACGAGCAGTACTTC.

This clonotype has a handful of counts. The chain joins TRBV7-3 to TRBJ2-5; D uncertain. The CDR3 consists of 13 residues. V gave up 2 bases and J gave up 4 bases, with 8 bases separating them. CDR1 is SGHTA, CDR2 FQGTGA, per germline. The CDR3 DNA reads TGTGCCAGCAGCTTAGGCATGGGAGAGACCCAGTACTTC. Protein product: CASSLGMGETQYF. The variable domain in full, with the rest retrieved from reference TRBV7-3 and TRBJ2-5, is GAGVSQTPSNKVTEKGKYVELRCDPISGHTALYWYRQSLGQGPEFLIYFQGTGAADDSGLPNDRFFAVRPEGSVSTLKIQRTERGDSAVYLCASSLGMGETQYFGPGTRLLVL.

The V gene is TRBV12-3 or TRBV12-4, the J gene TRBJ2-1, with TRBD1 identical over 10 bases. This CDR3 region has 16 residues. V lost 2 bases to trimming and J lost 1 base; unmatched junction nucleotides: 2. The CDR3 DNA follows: TGTGCCAGCAGTTTATGGGGACAGGGGTCCTACAATGAGCAGTTCTTC. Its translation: CASSLWGQGSYNEQFF.

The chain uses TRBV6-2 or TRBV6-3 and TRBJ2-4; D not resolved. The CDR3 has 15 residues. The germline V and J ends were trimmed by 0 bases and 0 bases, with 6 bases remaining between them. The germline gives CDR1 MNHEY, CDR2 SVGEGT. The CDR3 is CASSYSLLAKNIQYF. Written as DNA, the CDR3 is TGTGCCAGCAGTTACTCTCTATTAGCCAAAAACATTCAGTACTTC.

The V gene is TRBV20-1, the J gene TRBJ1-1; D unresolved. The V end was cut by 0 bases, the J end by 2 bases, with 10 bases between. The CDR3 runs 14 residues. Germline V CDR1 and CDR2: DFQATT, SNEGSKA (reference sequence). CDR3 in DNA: TGCAGTGCTAGAGATACCCTGGGTAACACTGAAGCTTTCTTT. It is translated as CSARDTLGNTEAFF.

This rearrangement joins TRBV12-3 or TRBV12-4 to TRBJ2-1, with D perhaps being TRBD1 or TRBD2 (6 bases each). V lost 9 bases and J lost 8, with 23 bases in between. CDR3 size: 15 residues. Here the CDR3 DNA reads TGTGCCAGTGGGGGTGCAGGGGAGGTGTGGGATGAGCAGTTCTTC. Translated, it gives CASGGAGEVWDEQFF.

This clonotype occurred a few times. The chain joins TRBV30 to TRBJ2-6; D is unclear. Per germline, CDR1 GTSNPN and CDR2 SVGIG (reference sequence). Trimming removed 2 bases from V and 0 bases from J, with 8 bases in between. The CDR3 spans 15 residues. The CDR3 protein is CAWSLVASGANVLTF. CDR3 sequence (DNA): TGTGCCTGGAGTTTGGTCGCCTCTGGGGCCAACGTCCTGACTTTC.

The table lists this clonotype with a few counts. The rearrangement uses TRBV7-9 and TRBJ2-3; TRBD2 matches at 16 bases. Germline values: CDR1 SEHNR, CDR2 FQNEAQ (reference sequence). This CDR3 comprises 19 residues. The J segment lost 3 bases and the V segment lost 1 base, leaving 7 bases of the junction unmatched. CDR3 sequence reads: CASSLVPGTSGGATDTQYF. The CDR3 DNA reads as TGTGCCAGCAGCTTAGTCCCCGGGACTAGCGGGGGGGCGACAGATACGCAGTATTTT.

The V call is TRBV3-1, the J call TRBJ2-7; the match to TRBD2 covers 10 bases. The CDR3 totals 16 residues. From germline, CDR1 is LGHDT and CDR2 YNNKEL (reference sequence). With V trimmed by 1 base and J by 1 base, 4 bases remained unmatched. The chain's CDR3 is CASSQVAGGVSYEQYF. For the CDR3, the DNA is TGTGCCAGCAGCCAAGTAGCGGGGGGTGTTTCCTACGAGCAGTACTTC.

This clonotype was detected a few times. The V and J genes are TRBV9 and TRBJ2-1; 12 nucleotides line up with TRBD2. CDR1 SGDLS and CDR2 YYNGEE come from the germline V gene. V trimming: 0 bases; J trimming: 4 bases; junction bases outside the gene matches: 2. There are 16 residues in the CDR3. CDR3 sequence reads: CASSVETSGRYNEQFF. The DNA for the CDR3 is TGTGCCAGCAGCGTAGAAACTAGCGGGAGGTACAATGAGCAGTTCTTC.

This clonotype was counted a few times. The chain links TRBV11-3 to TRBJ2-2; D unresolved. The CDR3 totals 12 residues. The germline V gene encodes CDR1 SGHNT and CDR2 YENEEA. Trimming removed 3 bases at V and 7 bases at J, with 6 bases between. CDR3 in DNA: TGTGCCAGCAGCTTTCCGTACGGGGAGCTGTTTTTT. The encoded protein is CASSFPYGELFF.

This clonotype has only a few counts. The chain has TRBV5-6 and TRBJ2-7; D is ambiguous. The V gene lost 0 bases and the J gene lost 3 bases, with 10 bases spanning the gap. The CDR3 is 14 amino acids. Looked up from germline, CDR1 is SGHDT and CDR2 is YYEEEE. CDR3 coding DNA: TGTGCCAGCAGCTTGGGGGCGTTAATCTACGAGCAGTACTTC. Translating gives CASSLGALIYEQYF.

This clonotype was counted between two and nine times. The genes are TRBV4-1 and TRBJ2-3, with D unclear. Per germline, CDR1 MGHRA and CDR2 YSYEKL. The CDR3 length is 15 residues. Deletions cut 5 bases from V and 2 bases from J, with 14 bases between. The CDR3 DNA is TGCGCCAGCAGCGCGATAGGAGTAGACACAGATACGCAGTATTTT. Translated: CASSAIGVDTDTQYF.

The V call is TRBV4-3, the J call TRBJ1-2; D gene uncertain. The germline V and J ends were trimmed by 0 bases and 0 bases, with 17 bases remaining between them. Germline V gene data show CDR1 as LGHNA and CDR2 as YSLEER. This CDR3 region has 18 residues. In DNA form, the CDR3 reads TGCGCCAGCAGCCAAGATCTGGGCCCCAGCTTTGCTAACTATGGCTACACCTTC. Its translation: CASSQDLGPSFANYGYTF.

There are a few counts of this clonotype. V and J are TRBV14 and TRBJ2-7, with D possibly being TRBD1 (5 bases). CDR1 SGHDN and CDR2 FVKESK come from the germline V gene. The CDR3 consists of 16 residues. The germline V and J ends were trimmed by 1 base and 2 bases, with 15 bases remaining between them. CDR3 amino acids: CASSQGSQGNPYEQYF. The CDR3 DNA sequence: TGTGCCAGCAGCCAAGGTTCCCAGGGTAATCCCTACGAGCAGTACTTC.

This chain's CDR3 is CASSSGTGSGEQYF. DNA for the CDR3: TGTGCCAGCAGCTCCGGGACGGGGAGTGGCGAGCAGTACTTC. The J gene is TRBJ2-7, the V gene TRBV7-9; D might be TRBD1 or TRBD2, each matching 5 bases. Trimming removed 4 bases from V and 6 bases from J, with 16 bases in between. From germline, CDR1 is SEHNR and CDR2 FQNEAQ (reference sequence). The CDR3 length is 14 residues.

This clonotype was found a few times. The CDR3 reads CASSLVGQGIDEQYF. The CDR3 coding sequence is TGTGCCAGCAGCTTAGTCGGACAGGGCATCGACGAGCAGTACTTC. This chain joins TRBV7-9 and TRBJ2-7; 8 bases match TRBD1. The ends lost 1 base at V and 5 bases at J; junction bases unmatched: 7. Germline lookup yields CDR1 SEHNR and CDR2 FQNEAQ (reference sequence). The CDR3 consists of 15 residues.

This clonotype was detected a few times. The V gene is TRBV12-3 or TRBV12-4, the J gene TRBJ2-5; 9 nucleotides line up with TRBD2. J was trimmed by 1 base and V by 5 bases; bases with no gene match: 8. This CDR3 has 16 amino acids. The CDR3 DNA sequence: TGTGCCAGCAGTCCACCTAGCGGGGCCGCCCAAGAGACCCAGTACTTC. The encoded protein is CASSPPSGAAQETQYF.

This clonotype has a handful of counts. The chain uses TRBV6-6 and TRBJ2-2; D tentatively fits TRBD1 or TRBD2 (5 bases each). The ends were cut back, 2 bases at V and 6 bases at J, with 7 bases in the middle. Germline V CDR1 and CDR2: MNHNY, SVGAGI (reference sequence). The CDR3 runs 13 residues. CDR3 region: CASSYRGPGELFF. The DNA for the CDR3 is TGTGCCAGCAGTTACCGGGGACCCGGGGAGCTGTTTTTT.